One T cell receptor (beta chain) is described in this entry. No antigen is known for it. CDR1 and CDR2 from the germline V gene are LGHNA and YNFKEQ. This CDR3 has 16 residues. J lost 7 bases, V lost 2 bases, and 9 bases had no gene match. This specimen comes from a study of cytomegalovirus exposure and HLA in healthy donors. Study-wide background: The study's early data release held about 85 million unique TCRs from HLA-typed donors.

The study, taken as a whole, reports: Rare sequences made up most TCRs, while some public TCRs were found in many donors.

This PCR relied on a set of 60 Vbeta primers and 13 Jbeta primers. Data came from immunoSEQ multiplex PCR; TCRdb stores just in-frame clones and leaves some out. This table holds 60,000 to 90,000 clones, 84% found once. The rearrangement joins TRBV4-2 to TRBJ2-1; 9 bases are shared with TRBD2. The sample was PBMCs. The receptor was derived from a man aged 70 or older in good health and CMV-seropositive. The CDR3 here is CASSQFKAGGMNEQFF. The CDR3 nucleotides are TGTGCCAGCAGCCAATTTAAGGCGGGAGGGATGAATGAGCAGTTCTTC.